This note documents a single TCR beta chain sequence. Its matching antigen is unknown. Germline CDR1 LNHDA, CDR2 SQIVND (reference sequence). V lost 5 bases and J 5 bases, leaving 6 bases between the germline ends. The CDR3 length is 11 residues. This entry is derived from a study of OX40 agonist ivuxolimab in advanced cancers. As for the study in general: Partial responses occurred in three patients (one hepatocellular carcinoma, two cutaneous melanoma). General observations from the study: CD8+ T cells averaged more expanded clones than CD4+. By week 6 at 0.1 to 3.0 mg/kg, blood CD4+ and CD8+ T cells had expanded clonally.

Clones were read by immunoSEQ multiplex PCR, and TCRdb kept only the in-frame ones, dropping some. Seen here are approximately 12,000 clones, around 67% observed once, and the top ten hold approximately 27%. This sample comprised CD4+ or CD8+ T cells sorted from blood, obtained in a trial of the OX40 agonist ivuxolimab. The chain recombines TRBV19 with TRBJ1-1, with D perhaps TRBD1 (5 bases). This sequence was found in an adult with an advanced solid tumor such as melanoma, head and neck, liver or kidney cancer. In DNA form, the CDR3 reads TGTGCCAGTAGTTGGGGGACTGAAGCTTTCTTT. Its translation: CASSWGTEAFF.